This paragraph reports one T cell receptor beta chain. This CDR3 has 18 residues. Trimming took 1 base from V and 0 from J, leaving 16 bases between them. Germline CDR1 and CDR2: MGHRA and YSYEKL. Only CD45RO-negative cells positively selected for CCR7 counted as naive CD8 cells, so terminally differentiated effector memory CD45RA+ cells were excluded. These data belong to a study of shared clonotypes between healthy human individuals. The data were produced by immunoSEQ multiplex PCR, yet TCRdb's version contains in-frame clones alone and is incomplete. The sample consists of some 2.1 million clones, approximately 94% of them appearing once.

Input material: naive CD8+ T cells sorted from blood. The V gene is TRBV4-1, the J gene TRBJ1-3; tentative D call: TRBD1 (6 bases). This clonotype was sampled from a man aged 18-30 years in good health. The CDR3 sequence is CASSQVEQGPNSGNTIYF. DNA of the CDR3: TGCGCCAGCAGCCAAGTTGAACAGGGTCCAAACTCTGGAAACACCATATATTTT.